The 10 T cell receptor beta chains reported below all come from one sample, sequenced in a study of monozygotic twins with inflammatory bowel disease. TCRdb reanalyzed the 5' RACE reads and collapses them to one entry per CDR3 protein, without DNA. This table lists approximately 150,000 distinct CDR3 sequences. What was sequenced was blood. All receptors come from a human donor with ulcerative colitis or Crohn's disease, or a healthy co-twin of an affected twin (not recorded which).

The CDR3 sequence is CASSKEKIQKLYEQFF. V and J are TRBV21-1 and TRBJ2-1. TRBV21-1 is a pseudogene locus. The CDR3 loop spans 16 amino acids.

The CDR3 spells CASSSKPGGTEAFF. The chain recombines TRBV6-5 with TRBJ1-1; TCRdb indicates TRBD1, and absent DNA this call remains unverified. The V gene's germline CDR1 is MNHEY and CDR2 SVGAGI. There are 14 residues in the CDR3.

The genes are TRBV20-1 and TRBJ2-1; the TRBD1 assignment by TCRdb is unverifiable without DNA. Germline lookup yields CDR1 DFQATT and CDR2 SNEGSKA (reference sequence). The CDR3 is 14 residues long. The CDR3 region is CSARGSAGRDEQFF.

V usage is TRBV20-1 and J usage is TRBJ2-3; with no DNA, the TCRdb D assignment of TRBD2 cannot be verified. Per the germline V gene, CDR1 is DFQATT and CDR2 is SNEGSKA (reference sequence). This CDR3 is 15 amino acids long. CDR3 region: CSAAGLAGITDTQYF.

The rearrangement uses TRBV4-1 and TRBJ2-5. The germline V gene has CDR1 MGHRA and CDR2 YSYEKL. This CDR3 spans 14 amino acids. The CDR3 sequence is CASRRAVGRETQYF.

The genes are TRBV5-1 and TRBJ1-1. This CDR3 spans 12 amino acids. Per germline, CDR1 SGHRS and CDR2 YFSETQ. This CDR3 is CASARENTEAFF.

This chain joins TRBV18 and TRBJ2-5; TCRdb outputs TRBD1, but without DNA this stays unchecked. The length of the CDR3 is 15 residues. Looked up from germline, CDR1 is KGHSH and CDR2 is LQKENI. This CDR3 is CASSIHQGPGETQYF.

This rearrangement joins TRBV2 to TRBJ2-7; TCRdb's D call of TRBD2 is untestable without DNA. This CDR3 has 13 amino acids. Per the germline V gene, CDR1 is SNHLY and CDR2 is FYNNEI. CDR3 protein: CASKLEGFYEQYF.

This chain connects TRBV13 to TRBJ1-1; checking the TCRdb D call of TRBD1 is not possible without DNA. Germline V gene data show CDR1 as PRHDT and CDR2 as FYEKMQ (reference sequence). This CDR3 comprises 16 residues. This CDR3 is CASSLDPDRPNTEAFF.

The chain carries TRBV6-1 and TRBJ1-2; as DNA is missing, the TRBD1 call by TCRdb cannot be tested. The CDR3 totals 13 residues. Germline V gene sequence: CDR1 MNHNS, CDR2 SASEGT. The CDR3 spells CASRKTGPLGYTF.